The next 24 T cell receptor beta chains were all read from a single sample in a study of shared clonotypes between healthy human individuals. Generated by immunoSEQ multiplex PCR, the TCRdb table keeps only in-frame clones and is missing some. The sample consists of about 490,000 clones, over 60% of them appearing once. Specimen: PBMCs. The receptors stem from a woman in her thirties or forties in good health. Some clones in this sample may be carry-over from other donors' samples.

The J gene is TRBJ2-5, the V gene TRBV30; no clear D. The closer fit of TRBJ2-7 to the DNA end suggests the J call may be wrong. Germline CDR1 and CDR2: GTSNPN and SVGIG (reference sequence). This CDR3 spans 11 amino acids. CDR3 region: CAWADSYEQYF. Written as DNA, the CDR3 is TGTGCCTGGGCGGACTCCTACGAGCAGTACTTC.

A remark on this clone: The sample contains more than one DNA sequence encoding this CDR3. This chain joins TRBV18 and TRBJ1-1; D might be TRBD1 (6 bases). Germline V gene data show CDR1 as KGHSH and CDR2 as LQKENI. This CDR3 spans 15 amino acids. Deletions cut 1 base from V and 0 bases from J, with 9 bases between. CDR3 region: CASSPRGGMNTEAFF. DNA for the CDR3: TGTGCCAGCTCACCACGAGGGGGAATGAACACTGAAGCTTTCTTT.

As concerns this clone: The germline gene is not matched at one end of the junction; a read error may be the cause. This chain uses TRBV4-2 with TRBJ1-2, with D possibly being TRBD1 (6 bases). Per the germline V gene, CDR1 is LGHNA and CDR2 is YNFKEQ. The CDR3 is 14 amino acids. DNA for the CDR3: TGTGCCAGCAGCCAAGAGACAGGCGCATATGACTACACCTTC. It translates to CASSQETGAYDYTF.

The chain recombines TRBV28 with TRBJ2-7; 12 bases are a match to TRBD1. Germline V gene sequence: CDR1 MDHEN, CDR2 SYDVKM. J lost 5 bases, V lost 6 bases, and 5 bases had no gene match. The CDR3 extends over 14 amino acids. The CDR3 nucleotides are TGTGCCAGCAGCCCGGGACAGGGGGCCCACGAGCAGTACTTC. Its protein product is CASSPGQGAHEQYF.

The J gene is TRBJ2-3, the V gene TRBV5-1, with no clear D. The CDR3 loop spans 13 amino acids. In germline, CDR1 is SGHRS, CDR2 YFSETQ. Between the trimmed V and J ends, which lost 1 base and 2 bases, there was a span of 5 bases. The DNA for the CDR3 is TGCGCCAGCAGCTTGACAATCACAGATACGCAGTATTTT. Translation gives CASSLTITDTQYF.

This chain connects TRBV28 to TRBJ1-2; D unresolved. The length of the CDR3 is 12 residues. The germline V and J ends were trimmed by 1 base and 6 bases, with 6 bases remaining between them. Germline V gene lookup returns CDR1 MDHEN and CDR2 SYDVKM. CDR3 amino acids: CASSLLRNGYTF. The CDR3 DNA reads TGTGCCAGCAGTTTATTGCGGAATGGCTACACCTTC.

The V call is TRBV29-1, the J call TRBJ2-7, with 8 positions matching TRBD1. The V and J ends lost 4 bases and 4 bases, in that order; junction bases with no gene match: 9. The CDR3 has 14 residues. Germline loops: CDR1 SQVTM, CDR2 ANQGSEA. The CDR3 protein is CSVGGQEGRYEQYF. For the CDR3, the DNA is TGCAGCGTTGGGGGACAGGAGGGAAGGTACGAGCAGTACTTC.

The J gene is TRBJ2-2, the V gene TRBV19; D is possibly TRBD1 or TRBD2 (5 bases each). Germline CDR1 reads LNHDA; CDR2 reads SQIVND (reference sequence). The CDR3 totals 14 residues. V shed 3 bases and J shed 2 bases, with 7 bases lying between them. The CDR3 region is CASSIRDNTGELFF. Written as DNA, the CDR3 is TGTGCCAGTAGTATCAGGGACAACACCGGGGAGCTGTTTTTT.

The V and J genes are TRBV30 and TRBJ2-7; D may be TRBD2 (5 bases). V was shortened by 0 bases and J by 9 bases, with 9 bases between the two germline ends. The CDR3 extends over 11 amino acids. Germline V lookup: CDR1 GTSNPN, CDR2 SVGIG (reference sequence). The CDR3 protein is CAWSVEGSQYF. In nucleotides, the CDR3 is TGTGCCTGGAGTGTTGAGGGCTCGCAGTACTTC. Variable domain in full (rest from reference TRBV30 and TRBJ2-7): SQTIHQWPATLVQPVGSPLSLECTVEGTSNPNLYWYRQAAGRGLQLLFYSVGIGQISSEVPQNLSASRPQDRQFILSSKKLLLSDSGFYLCAWSVEGSQYFGPGTRLTVT.

The chain recombines TRBV27 with TRBJ1-5; weak D call: TRBD1 (6 bases). Germline CDR1 reads MNHEY; CDR2 reads SMNVEV (reference sequence). V lost 2 bases to trimming and J lost 7 bases, with 15 bases between them. This CDR3 spans 15 amino acids. DNA for the CDR3: TGTGCCAGCAGTTTAGCGGGGGCGCTTGGGCAGCCCCAGCATTTT. Its translation: CASSLAGALGQPQHF.

This chain connects TRBV14 to TRBJ2-5; a weak D match, TRBD1 (6 bases). V lost 6 bases to trimming and J lost 5 bases, with 16 bases between them. Germline loops: CDR1 SGHDN, CDR2 FVKESK. The CDR3 extends over 14 amino acids. The DNA of the CDR3 is TGTGCCAGCAGACGCAGGGGCCTGGGGGAGACCCAGTACTTC. It yields the protein CASRRRGLGETQYF.

The V call is TRBV30, the J call TRBJ2-1; D is perhaps TRBD1 (6 bases). The CDR3 runs to 12 residues. Germline values: CDR1 GTSNPN, CDR2 SVGIG (reference sequence). V gave up 5 bases and J gave up 5 bases, with 10 bases separating them. CDR3 protein: CAWVGANNEQFF. CDR3 coding DNA: TGTGCCTGGGTGGGGGCAAACAATGAGCAGTTCTTC.

The genes are TRBV18 and TRBJ2-1; 10 bases align to TRBD2. V lost 3 bases to trimming and J lost 4 bases; unmatched junction nucleotides: 3. Per germline, CDR1 KGHSH and CDR2 LQKENI. The CDR3 length is 15 residues. CDR3 DNA: TGTGCCAGCTCACCCGGACTAGCGGAATACAATGAGCAGTTCTTC. Amino acids: CASSPGLAEYNEQFF.

The V and J genes are TRBV2 and TRBJ2-3; weak D call: TRBD2 (6 bases). V was cut by 9 bases and J by 6 bases, with 28 bases left in between. Germline CDR1 reads SNHLY; CDR2 reads FYNNEI. The CDR3 is 17 amino acids. In nucleotides, the CDR3 is TGTGCCAGATGGGGTTTGTTCGGCGGGACGAGCAGGGATACGCAGTATTTT. This gives the protein CARWGLFGGTSRDTQYF.

This clone was counted once. This chain connects TRBV27 to TRBJ2-7, with D tentatively TRBD2 (6 bases). The CDR3 runs 13 residues. Germline CDR1 is MNHEY and CDR2 is SMNVEV (reference sequence). Trimming removed 4 bases from V and 6 bases from J, with 13 bases in between. The chain's CDR3 is CASSSTSFGEQYF. For the CDR3, the DNA is TGTGCCAGCAGTTCGACTAGTTTTGGCGAGCAGTACTTC.

The sample holds a few counts of this clone. The rearrangement joins TRBV11-2 to TRBJ2-7; D is ambiguous. This CDR3 has 12 residues. Germline CDR1 and CDR2: SGHAT and FQNNGV. Trimming stripped 1 base from V and 3 bases from J, with 4 bases between. CDR3 amino acids: CASSLVGYEQYF. CDR3 nucleotides: TGTGCCAGCAGCTTAGTCGGCTACGAGCAGTACTTC. Combining the CDR3 with reference TRBV11-2 and TRBJ2-7 gives the whole variable domain EAGVAQSPRYKIIEKRQSVAFWCNPISGHATLYWYQQILGQGPKLLIQFQNNGVVDDSQLPKDRFSAERLKGVDSTLKIQPAKLEDSAVYLCASSLVGYEQYFGPGTRLTVT.

The chain uses TRBV18 and TRBJ2-6; no definite D call. The germline V gene encodes CDR1 KGHSH and CDR2 LQKENI. V was trimmed by 3 bases and J by 2 bases, leaving 5 bases between them. The CDR3 loop spans 14 amino acids. The CDR3 region has the DNA TGTGCCAGCTCACCGCGACCTGGGGCCAACGTCCTGACTTTC. Its protein product is CASSPRPGANVLTF.

V gene TRBV30 combines with J gene TRBJ1-2; D gene uncertain. CDR3 length: 13 amino acids. With 0 bases removed from V and 4 bases from J, the gap between germline ends came to 9 bases. Germline V gene sequence: CDR1 GTSNPN, CDR2 SVGIG (reference sequence). The CDR3: CAWSVLAFYGYTF. The CDR3 nucleotides read TGTGCCTGGAGTGTATTAGCTTTCTATGGCTACACCTTC.

This clone has only a few counts. The chain couples TRBV14 to TRBJ1-2, with 9 nucleotides matching TRBD1. There are 13 residues in the CDR3. Germline loops: CDR1 SGHDN, CDR2 FVKESK. J gave up 8 bases and V 2 bases, and 3 bases lay outside the gene matches. CDR3 protein: CASSQNRGLGYTF. The CDR3 bases are TGTGCCAGCAGCCAAAACAGGGGGCTCGGCTACACCTTC.

This clone occurred a few times. A far bigger clonotype differs at one base, so this is likely a read error. The sample contains more than one DNA sequence encoding this CDR3. The chain has TRBV30 and TRBJ2-3; 7 nucleotides align to TRBD2. J gave up 2 bases and V 3 bases, and 14 bases lay outside the gene matches. The CDR3 totals 17 residues. CDR1 is GTSNPN and CDR2 is SVGIG in the germline V gene (reference sequence). The CDR3 sequence: CAWSSTGGEIITDTQYF. Here the CDR3 DNA reads TGTGCCTGGAGCAGCACGGGAGGAGAGATAATCACAGATACGCAGTATTTT.

Of note for this clone: A much larger clone sits a single nucleotide away, making a read error possible. The gene calls are TRBV29-1 and TRBJ2-5; 11 bases fit TRBD2. The closer fit of TRBJ2-7 to the DNA end suggests the J call may be wrong. CDR1 and CDR2 from the germline V gene are SQVTM and ANQGSEA. There are 15 residues in the CDR3. CDR3 amino acids: CSVGFGTSGHYEQYF. The CDR3 DNA sequence: TGCAGCGTTGGATTTGGGACTAGCGGACACTACGAGCAGTACTTC.

This clone has more than one count but fewer than ten. The rearrangement links TRBV5-1 to TRBJ2-3, with TRBD1 identical over 11 bases. Germline CDR1 reads SGHRS; CDR2 reads YFSETQ. The CDR3 runs 14 residues. V lost 4 bases and J lost 4; bases outside the gene matches: 2. The CDR3 here is CASSTDRGPDTQYF. The DNA of the CDR3 is TGCGCCAGCAGCACGGACAGGGGGCCAGATACGCAGTATTTT. Variable domain in full (rest from reference TRBV5-1 and TRBJ2-3): KAGVTQTPRYLIKTRGQQVTLSCSPISGHRSVSWYQQTPGQGLQFLFEYFSETQRNKGNFPGRFSGRQFSNSRSEMNVSTLELGDSALYLCASSTDRGPDTQYFGPGTRLTVL.

This clone was detected only once. CDR3 in DNA: TGTGCCAGCAGCTACACTCCGGGACTAGCGGGAAGCACAGATACGCAGTATTTT. The encoded protein is CASSYTPGLAGSTDTQYF. This chain links TRBV11-2 with TRBJ2-3, with TRBD2 matching 13 bases. In germline, CDR1 is SGHAT, CDR2 FQNNGV. The ends lost 4 bases at V and 0 bases at J; junction bases unmatched: 7. CDR3 length equals 18 residues.

The chain couples TRBV28 to TRBJ2-7, with D possibly TRBD1 on 6 matching bases. The CDR3 length is 12 residues. V lost 8 bases to trimming and J lost 1 base, with 9 bases between them. Germline V gene sequence: CDR1 MDHEN, CDR2 SYDVKM. CDR3 sequence: CASEGDSYEQYF. Written as DNA, the CDR3 is TGTGCCAGCGAGGGGGATTCCTACGAGCAGTACTTC. The variable domain in full, completed from reference TRBV28 and TRBJ2-7, reads DVKVTQSSRYLVKRTGEKVFLECVQDMDHENMFWYRQDPGLGLRLIYFSYDVKMKEKGDIPEGYSVSREKKERFSLILESASTNQTSMYLCASEGDSYEQYFGPGTRLTVT.